A selection of T cell receptor beta chains follows, all from one sample in a study of response to subunit inactivated influenza vaccine. TCRdb reanalysed the RT-PCR reads using MiXCR and keeps one entry per CDR3 protein. The table records roughly 710,000 distinct CDR3 sequences, about 14% of them present only once. The sequenced sample was PBMCs from blood, obtained roughly 15 days before vaccination. The receptors here all came from a man aged 45-65 years who received an inactivated influenza vaccine. Each CDR3 is given with its conserved first and last residue. A D gene is named only where the DNA matches it firmly. Clone size appears in some rows only: once, few, many, or a class for an expanded clone.

cdr3_length: 13
clone_size: few
v_call: TRBV5-5
j_call: TRBJ2-7
d_call: .
cdr3_nt: TGTGCCAGCAGCTTGGCGGGGGGCGTAAGGCAGTACTTC
cdr3_aa: CASSLAGGVRQYF

cdr3_length: 13
clone_size: .
v_call: TRBV15
j_call: TRBJ1-3
d_call: .
cdr3_nt: TGTGCCACCAGCAGAGATGGTCTTGGTACCATATATTTT
cdr3_aa: CATSRDGLGTIYF

cdr3_length: 15
clone_size: .
v_call: TRBV6-2/TRBV6-3
j_call: TRBJ1-5
d_call: TRBD1
cdr3_nt: TGTGCCAGCAGTTACCAGACAGGGGCTAGTCAGCCCCAGCATTTT
cdr3_aa: CASSYQTGASQPQHF

cdr3_length: 17
clone_size: .
v_call: TRBV14
j_call: TRBJ2-6
d_call: TRBD1
cdr3_nt: TGTGCCAGCAGCTCGCTAGGACAGGGTTATGGGGCCAACGTCCTGACTTTC
cdr3_aa: CASSSLGQGYGANVLTF

cdr3_length: 16
clone_size: .
v_call: TRBV5-5
j_call: TRBJ2-2
d_call: TRBD1
cdr3_nt: TGTGCCAGCAGCTTGCGGACAGGGACTAACACCGGGGAGCTGTTTTTT
cdr3_aa: CASSLRTGTNTGELFF

cdr3_length: 15
clone_size: few
v_call: TRBV7-9
j_call: TRBJ2-4
d_call: TRBD2
cdr3_nt: TGTGCCAGCAGCTTAATGGGCGGGGGGGCCGACATTCAGTACTTC
cdr3_aa: CASSLMGGGADIQYF

cdr3_length: 17
clone_size: many
v_call: TRBV5-1
j_call: TRBJ2-2
d_call: TRBD2
cdr3_nt: TGCGCCAGCAGCCATGGAGCGGGAGGCCAAGCTACCGGGGAGCTGTTTTTT
cdr3_aa: CASSHGAGGQATGELFF

cdr3_length: 16
clone_size: .
v_call: TRBV12-3/TRBV12-4
j_call: TRBJ2-7
d_call: TRBD2
cdr3_nt: TGTGCCAGCAGCCGGAGAAGCGGGAGGGCATCCTACGAGCAGTACTTC
cdr3_aa: CASSRRSGRASYEQYF

cdr3_length: 14
clone_size: .
v_call: TRBV20-1
j_call: TRBJ2-1
d_call: TRBD1
cdr3_nt: TGCAGTGCTTCCATTGGACAGGGGTTCAATGAGCAGTTCTTC
cdr3_aa: CSASIGQGFNEQFF

cdr3_length: 13
clone_size: .
v_call: TRBV3-1
j_call: TRBJ2-7
d_call: .
cdr3_nt: TGTGCCAGCAGCCAGGAAGACAGCTACGAGCAGTACTTC
cdr3_aa: CASSQEDSYEQYF

cdr3_length: 14
clone_size: few
v_call: TRBV24-1
j_call: TRBJ2-7
d_call: TRBD1
cdr3_nt: TGTGCCACCAGTGACCCGACAGGGGACGACGAGCAGTACTTC
cdr3_aa: CATSDPTGDDEQYF

cdr3_length: 18
clone_size: few
v_call: TRBV28
j_call: TRBJ2-2
d_call: TRBD2
cdr3_nt: TGTGCCAGCAGTTTAAGGGGACTAGCGGGAGCGAGGACCGGGGAGCTGTTTTTT
cdr3_aa: CASSLRGLAGARTGELFF

cdr3_length: 15
clone_size: few
v_call: TRBV9
j_call: TRBJ2-5
d_call: .
cdr3_nt: TGTGCCAGCAGCGTAGGGGGACAAATTCAAGAGACCCAGTACTTC
cdr3_aa: CASSVGGQIQETQYF

cdr3_length: 12
clone_size: .
v_call: TRBV28
j_call: TRBJ2-7
d_call: .
cdr3_nt: TGTGCCAGCAGTTTACCTCCTGACGAGCAGTACTTC
cdr3_aa: CASSLPPDEQYF

cdr3_length: 15
clone_size: .
v_call: TRBV6-5
j_call: TRBJ2-3
d_call: .
cdr3_nt: TGTGCCAGCAGTTACGCGACAGGCTTCACAGATACGCAGTATTTT
cdr3_aa: CASSYATGFTDTQYF

cdr3_length: 11
clone_size: few
v_call: TRBV20-1
j_call: TRBJ2-7
d_call: TRBD2
cdr3_nt: TGCAGAGCCCTAGCGGGAGAGGAGCAGTACTTC
cdr3_aa: CRALAGEEQYF

cdr3_length: 13
clone_size: .
v_call: TRBV20-1
j_call: TRBJ1-5
d_call: TRBD1
cdr3_nt: TGCAGCGCAAACAGGGGAGGTGATCAGCCCCAGCATTTT
cdr3_aa: CSANRGGDQPQHF

cdr3_length: 13
clone_size: .
v_call: TRBV12-3/TRBV12-4
j_call: TRBJ2-2
d_call: TRBD1
cdr3_nt: TGTGCCAGCAATGCAGGGGGCACCGGGGAGCTGTTTTTT
cdr3_aa: CASNAGGTGELFF

cdr3_length: 13
clone_size: .
v_call: TRBV29-1
j_call: TRBJ1-1
d_call: TRBD1
cdr3_nt: TGCAGCGTTGAGGTTGGACAGGGTCTTGAAGCTTTCTTT
cdr3_aa: CSVEVGQGLEAFF

cdr3_length: 14
clone_size: .
v_call: TRBV5-1
j_call: TRBJ2-7
d_call: TRBD1
cdr3_nt: TGCGCCAGCAGCTTCGGGACAGGGAAGCGGGAGCAGTACTTC
cdr3_aa: CASSFGTGKREQYF

cdr3_length: 12
clone_size: .
v_call: TRBV29-1
j_call: TRBJ2-5
d_call: .
cdr3_nt: TGCAGCGTTGAGTCCATCAGAGAGACCCAGTACTTC
cdr3_aa: CSVESIRETQYF

cdr3_length: 15
clone_size: few
v_call: TRBV7-8
j_call: TRBJ2-1
d_call: .
cdr3_nt: TGTGCCAGCAGCTTAGTTGGACAGTCCTACAATGAGCAGTTCTTC
cdr3_aa: CASSLVGQSYNEQFF

cdr3_length: 16
clone_size: few
v_call: TRBV28
j_call: TRBJ2-7
d_call: TRBD2
cdr3_nt: TGTGCCAGCAGTCCAACCATCGGACTAGCGGGAGATCGCCAGTACTTC
cdr3_aa: CASSPTIGLAGDRQYF

cdr3_length: 14
clone_size: few
v_call: TRBV29-1
j_call: TRBJ2-1
d_call: .
cdr3_nt: TGCAGCGTTGAGTTCGGACTTCTGTACAATGAGCAGTTCTTC
cdr3_aa: CSVEFGLLYNEQFF

cdr3_length: 11
clone_size: .
v_call: TRBV7-2
j_call: TRBJ2-2
d_call: .
cdr3_nt: TGTGCCAGCAGCTTTCGACAGGAGCTGTTTTTT
cdr3_aa: CASSFRQELFF

cdr3_length: 15
clone_size: .
v_call: TRBV2
j_call: TRBJ2-3
d_call: TRBD2
cdr3_nt: TGTGCCAGCAGGAAACTAGCGGGGGGCACAGATACGCAGTATTTT
cdr3_aa: CASRKLAGGTDTQYF

cdr3_length: 15
clone_size: few
v_call: TRBV20-1
j_call: TRBJ2-1
d_call: TRBD2
cdr3_nt: TGCAGTGCCCCAGTCAGCGGGAGATCCTACAATGAGCAGTTCTTC
cdr3_aa: CSAPVSGRSYNEQFF

cdr3_length: 14
clone_size: .
v_call: TRBV16
j_call: TRBJ2-4
d_call: .
cdr3_nt: TGTGCCAGCAGCCAAGCGGGTCCCAAAAACATTCAGTACTTC
cdr3_aa: CASSQAGPKNIQYF

cdr3_length: 12
clone_size: .
v_call: TRBV20-1
j_call: TRBJ1-2
d_call: .
cdr3_nt: TGCAGTGCCTCGTTGGGCAACTATGGCTACACCTTC
cdr3_aa: CSASLGNYGYTF

cdr3_length: 16
clone_size: .
v_call: TRBV27
j_call: TRBJ1-5
d_call: .
cdr3_nt: TGTGCCAGCAGTTTAAAGGGTGCGGGAGGCAATCAGCCCCAGCATTTT
cdr3_aa: CASSLKGAGGNQPQHF

cdr3_length: 18
clone_size: many
v_call: TRBV5-1
j_call: TRBJ2-2
d_call: TRBD1
cdr3_nt: TGCGCCAGCAGCCAGGACCCTTTCGGACAGGGGAGCACCGGGGAGCTGTTTTTT
cdr3_aa: CASSQDPFGQGSTGELFF

cdr3_length: 14
clone_size: .
v_call: TRBV4-3
j_call: TRBJ2-7
d_call: .
cdr3_nt: TGCGCCAGCAGCCAAGATTTTCTCGCGCGGGAGCAGTACTTC
cdr3_aa: CASSQDFLAREQYF

cdr3_length: 16
clone_size: many
v_call: TRBV24-1
j_call: TRBJ2-1
d_call: TRBD1
cdr3_nt: TGTGCCACCAGTGACGAAGGGACAGGGAGTGGCAATGAGCAGTTCTTC
cdr3_aa: CATSDEGTGSGNEQFF

cdr3_length: 15
clone_size: .
v_call: TRBV12-3/TRBV12-4
j_call: TRBJ2-3
d_call: TRBD2
cdr3_nt: TGTGCCAGCAGCTCCACTAGCGGGAATCCAGATACGCAGTATTTT
cdr3_aa: CASSSTSGNPDTQYF

cdr3_length: 17
clone_size: .
v_call: TRBV3-1
j_call: TRBJ1-3
d_call: .
cdr3_nt: TGTGCCAGCAGCCAAGATTGGTCAGGGAGGGGTGGAAACACCATATATTTT
cdr3_aa: CASSQDWSGRGGNTIYF

cdr3_length: 16
clone_size: few
v_call: TRBV29-1
j_call: TRBJ2-1
d_call: .
cdr3_nt: TGCAGCGCTTTCTACGGGCGGGCCAGCTCCTACAATGAGCAGTTCTTC
cdr3_aa: CSAFYGRASSYNEQFF

cdr3_length: 14
clone_size: few
v_call: TRBV5-6
j_call: TRBJ2-4
d_call: TRBD2
cdr3_nt: TGTGCCAGCAGCGCGACTAGCGGGAGAAACATTCAGTACTTC
cdr3_aa: CASSATSGRNIQYF

cdr3_length: 15
clone_size: few
v_call: TRBV28
j_call: TRBJ1-4
d_call: .
cdr3_nt: TGTGCCAGCAAGCCCCAAGGGGGTACCAGTGAAAAACTGTTTTTT
cdr3_aa: CASKPQGGTSEKLFF

cdr3_length: 19
clone_size: .
v_call: TRBV18
j_call: TRBJ2-2
d_call: TRBD2
cdr3_nt: TGTGCCAGCTCACCACAAGGAAAATTAGCGGGAGTGAATCCCGGGGAGCTGTTTTTT
cdr3_aa: CASSPQGKLAGVNPGELFF

cdr3_length: 15
clone_size: .
v_call: TRBV10-3
j_call: TRBJ2-2
d_call: TRBD1
cdr3_nt: TGTGCCATCAGTGTCGGGACAGGGAGAACCGGGGAGCTGTTTTTT
cdr3_aa: CAISVGTGRTGELFF

cdr3_length: 13
clone_size: many
v_call: TRBV28
j_call: TRBJ1-2
d_call: TRBD1
cdr3_nt: TGTGCCAGCAGTTCCGGACAGGGGGATGGCTACACCTTC
cdr3_aa: CASSSGQGDGYTF

cdr3_length: 14
clone_size: once
v_call: TRBV25-1
j_call: TRBJ2-1
d_call: .
cdr3_nt: TGTGCCAGCAGTGAGCCCACAGGTTACAATGAGCAGTTCTTC
cdr3_aa: CASSEPTGYNEQFF

cdr3_length: 13
clone_size: .
v_call: TRBV14
j_call: TRBJ2-2
d_call: .
cdr3_nt: TGTGCCAGCAGCCATGGGGGGCCCGGGGAGCTGTTTTTT
cdr3_aa: CASSHGGPGELFF

cdr3_length: 13
clone_size: once
v_call: TRBV24-1
j_call: TRBJ2-2
d_call: .
cdr3_nt: TGTGCCACCAGTTACTTTGACACCGGGGAGCTGTTTTTT
cdr3_aa: CATSYFDTGELFF

cdr3_length: 18
clone_size: many
v_call: TRBV5-1
j_call: TRBJ2-3
d_call: TRBD2
cdr3_nt: TGCGCCAGCAGCTCTCGTCCTAGCGGGGGGACTAGCACAGATACGCAGTATTTT
cdr3_aa: CASSSRPSGGTSTDTQYF

cdr3_length: 14
clone_size: .
v_call: TRBV5-1
j_call: TRBJ2-1
d_call: .
cdr3_nt: TGCGCCAGCAGCCCCAGCGCTACGGGCAATGAGCAGTTCTTC
cdr3_aa: CASSPSATGNEQFF

cdr3_length: 13
clone_size: few
v_call: TRBV7-7
j_call: TRBJ2-5
d_call: .
cdr3_nt: TGTGCTAGCAGCTTCTCAGGGACGGAGACCCAGTACTTC
cdr3_aa: CASSFSGTETQYF

cdr3_length: 14
clone_size: many
v_call: TRBV20-1
j_call: TRBJ1-2
d_call: .
cdr3_nt: TGCAGTGCTAGAGCCCCAGTAACTAACTATGGCTACACCTTC
cdr3_aa: CSARAPVTNYGYTF

cdr3_length: 14
clone_size: .
v_call: TRBV20-1
j_call: TRBJ2-5
d_call: TRBD2
cdr3_nt: TGCAGTGCTAAGACTAGCGGGAGGAAGGAGACCCAGTACTTC
cdr3_aa: CSAKTSGRKETQYF

cdr3_length: 17
clone_size: few
v_call: TRBV7-9
j_call: TRBJ2-2
d_call: .
cdr3_nt: TGTGCCAGCAGCTTAGCGTTAAGACTAGTAGGCGCCGGGGAGCTGTTTTTT
cdr3_aa: CASSLALRLVGAGELFF

cdr3_length: 15
clone_size: .
v_call: TRBV4-1
j_call: TRBJ2-5
d_call: TRBD2
cdr3_nt: TGCGCCAGCAGCCAAGAGAGGCTAGCGGGCCGGGCCCAGTACTTC
cdr3_aa: CASSQERLAGRAQYF

cdr3_length: 17
clone_size: few
v_call: TRBV5-1
j_call: TRBJ2-1
d_call: .
cdr3_nt: TGCGCCAGCAGCCCCCCTCAGACAGGCCGTCCTCGCAATGAGCAGTTCTTC
cdr3_aa: CASSPPQTGRPRNEQFF

cdr3_length: 15
clone_size: many
v_call: TRBV2
j_call: TRBJ1-4
d_call: .
cdr3_nt: TGTGCCAGCAGCGAGAGACAGGCGAGAGGTGAAAAACTGTTTTTT
cdr3_aa: CASSERQARGEKLFF

cdr3_length: 14
clone_size: .
v_call: TRBV2
j_call: TRBJ2-5
d_call: .
cdr3_nt: TGTGCCAGCAGTGTTGGGCGGAGCCAAGAGACCCAGTACTTC
cdr3_aa: CASSVGRSQETQYF

cdr3_length: 13
clone_size: few
v_call: TRBV6-1
j_call: TRBJ2-7
d_call: TRBD1
cdr3_nt: TGTGCCAGCAGGGACAGGATCCTCTACGAGCAGTACTTC
cdr3_aa: CASRDRILYEQYF

cdr3_length: 16
clone_size: .
v_call: TRBV5-1
j_call: TRBJ2-2
d_call: TRBD2
cdr3_nt: TGCGCCAGCAGATCCCCTAGCGGGGAAAACACCGGGGAGCTGTTTTTT
cdr3_aa: CASRSPSGENTGELFF

cdr3_length: 13
clone_size: once
v_call: TRBV5-6
j_call: TRBJ2-7
d_call: .
cdr3_nt: TGTGCCAGCAGCCGTGCAGGGGTCTACGAGCAGTACTTC
cdr3_aa: CASSRAGVYEQYF